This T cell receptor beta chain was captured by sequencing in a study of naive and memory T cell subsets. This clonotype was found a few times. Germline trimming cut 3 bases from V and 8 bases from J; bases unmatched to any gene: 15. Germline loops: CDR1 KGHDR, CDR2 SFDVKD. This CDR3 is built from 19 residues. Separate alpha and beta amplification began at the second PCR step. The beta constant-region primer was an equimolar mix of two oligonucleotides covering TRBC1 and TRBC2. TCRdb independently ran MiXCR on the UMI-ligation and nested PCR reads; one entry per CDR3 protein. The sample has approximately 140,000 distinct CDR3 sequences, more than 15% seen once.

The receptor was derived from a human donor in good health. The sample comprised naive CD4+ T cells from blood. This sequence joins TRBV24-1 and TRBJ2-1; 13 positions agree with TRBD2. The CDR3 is CATSDASVRTSGSPYEQFF. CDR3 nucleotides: TGTGCCACCAGTGATGCATCAGTTCGGACTAGCGGGAGTCCGTATGAGCAGTTCTTC.